This T cell receptor (beta chain) was sequenced for a study of T cells in Graves' hyperthyroidism and ophthalmopathy (dated by TCRdb to about 2019). In terms of the full investigation: Peripheral blood samples were taken at initial diagnosis, before any treatment was given. To identify TCR V-J signatures that set the groups apart, the researchers used a discovery cohort of more than 95 patients, made up of 40 to 45 with Graves' ophthalmopathy and some 58 with stable Graves' hyperthyroidism. The roughly 100 discovery patients were randomly divided into training and test sets at a 7:3 ratio. In addition, the study compared T-cell repertoires in thyroid tissue and in blood from six Graves' hyperthyroidism patients. After sampling, hyperthyroidism patients received methimazole starting at 30 mg daily, and ophthalmopathy patients received high-dose intravenous methylprednisolone. An independent validation cohort of some 18 hyperthyroidism patients and more than 15 patients who later progressed to ophthalmopathy tested prospective prediction of ophthalmopathy. The paper reports TCR Vbeta CDR3 sequencing of approximately 140 peripheral blood samples: under 45 ophthalmopathy, 70 to 85 hyperthyroidism and approximately 17 progressor patients. Paper-wide results and their limitations: A model built on a 13 V-J signature distinguished ophthalmopathy from stable hyperthyroidism, reaching roughly 88% sensitivity and about 81% specificity in cross-validation and 80%/75% in testing. Most expanded thyroid clonotypes (frequency above 0.001) were also found in blood, which suggests that blood repertoires may mirror thyroid immune responses. In validation, progression to ophthalmopathy was predicted by the model with nearly 71% sensitivity and 72% to 85% specificity, a median of roughly 6.4 months before onset. No statistical method was used to set the sample size in advance, and investigators knew the group allocation.

A patient counted as having stable Graves' hyperthyroidism if no progression to ophthalmopathy occurred over 18 months of follow-up. Hyperthyroidism patients were newly diagnosed, with disease duration under 2 months, and aged 18 to 65 years. Any patient with an uncontrolled infection, another autoimmune disease, pregnancy or lactation was excluded. Diagnoses were based on clinical symptoms, serum thyroxine and TRAb, thyroid ultrasound and orbital computed tomography. Ficoll-Paque density gradient centrifugation was used to isolate PBMCs from about 9 ml of fresh peripheral blood. Total RNA was extracted using Trizol reagent, and RNA quality was assessed on an Agilent 2100 Bioanalyzer. This clonotype came up a few times. Its antigen target is currently unknown. An end of the junction differs from the germline gene, which may be a read error. Via the germline V gene, CDR1 is SGDLS and CDR2 YYNGEE. The CDR3 spans 16 residues, from the cysteine through the phenylalanine. The sequence is cut down to CDR3 DNA, 48 bases in frame from base 1.

Amplification of TCR beta CDR3 regions was carried out from RNA transcripts. For the first round of RT-PCR on the TCR CDR3, the HTBI primer set was used together with the Qiagen OneStep RT-PCR kit. A second multiplex PCR round built the libraries, followed by size selection and purification. Sequencing of the libraries was done on an Illumina HiSeq2000 using paired-end 100 bp reads. In the source study's methods: SOAPnuke was used to process the raw data, with reads discarded if the reads contained adapters or uncalled bases, had a mean Phred below 15, or lacked an exact constant-primer or identifier match. High-quality paired reads were merged using COPE v1.2.5, and each unique nucleotide sequence was defined as a clonotype. Clonotypes were aligned to IMGT TRBV, TRBD and TRBJ reference segments using MiTCR v1.1. Only V-J combinations with frequency above 0.0001, covering 98% to 99.2% of repertoires, were analysed. The TCS score was defined as F50 (clonal expansion) divided by E x V (chaos), with BLOSUM62-based TCRdist calculated between CDR3 peptides within each V-J. Welch's t-statistics and random forest reduced 500 to 550 V-J features to some 14, which were used in a naive Bayes classifier (R e1071). In TCRdb, the public reads were trimmed at Q25 with fastp and aligned with MiXCR, with productive beta chains retained. CDR3 protein duplicates are merged, each entry listing the most common genes and DNA. In this record, the V and J calls reflect TCRdb's handling and not the investigators' own analysis. This sample has about half a million distinct CDR3 sequences in its table, and around 21% of those were observed once. 26% of the sample is in the top ten clones.

This sequence was found in a man in his late teens or twenties with Graves' hyperthyroidism. The rearranged segments are TRBV9 and TRBJ1-3, with no D gene named confidently. Sequencing was done on a sample of blood. The CDR3: CASSVEGIPSGNTIYF. The nucleotides read TGTGCCAGCAGTGTAGAGGGCATTCCCTCTGGAAACACCATATATTTT.